A selection of T cell receptor beta chains follows, all from one sample in a study of tumor-infiltrating lymphocytes in primary liver carcinoma. Via MiXCR, TCRdb re-called the multiplex PCR reads, giving one row per CDR3 protein. This sample has 200,000 or so distinct CDR3 sequences; roughly 61% occur once, and the top ten carry roughly 7%. The sequencing input was peripheral blood. Source of these receptors: a woman between 55 and 75 years old with primary liver carcinoma and hepatitis B virus infection. Each CDR3 is given with its conserved first and last residue. D genes are given only for firm matches. Rows give clone size only sometimes, using once, few, many, or a class for an expanded clone.

d_call	v_call	cdr3_length	clone_size	j_call	cdr3_nt	cdr3_aa
TRBD2	TRBV4-2	16	-	TRBJ2-1	TGTGCCAGCAGGCAAGGGGCGGGAGGGCCCTACGATGAGCAGTTCTTC	CASRQGAGGPYDEQFF
-	TRBV10-3	13	-	TRBJ2-7	TGTGCCATCAGACCAGGAGGGCGCCCCGGGCAGTACTTC	CAIRPGGRPGQYF
-	TRBV7-9	13	-	TRBJ2-5	TGTGCCAGCAGCCTTACTGGGAAAGAGACCCAGTACTTC	CASSLTGKETQYF
TRBD1	TRBV5-1	15	-	TRBJ2-7	TGCGCCAGCAGCTCGGGACAGGGGGCATCCTACGAGCAGTACTTC	CASSSGQGASYEQYF
-	TRBV6-1	11	many	TRBJ1-2	TGTGCCAGCAGAGCCAACTATGGCTACACCTTC	CASRANYGYTF
-	TRBV28	14	-	TRBJ1-2	TGTGCCAGCAGTTTTCTCTTATGGCGGGGTGGCTACACCTTC	CASSFLLWRGGYTF
-	TRBV6-6	14	-	TRBJ1-1	TGTGCCAGCAGTCCAGGGGACTCGAACACTGAAGCTTTCTTT	CASSPGDSNTEAFF
-	TRBV2	16	-	TRBJ1-5	TGTGCCAGCAGTGAAGGACATGGGGAGGGCAATCAGCCCCAGCATTTT	CASSEGHGEGNQPQHF
-	TRBV29-1	13	-	TRBJ2-1	TGCAGCGTTGGCTATCGGGGATACAATCAGCAGTCCTTC	CSVGYRGYNQQSF
TRBD2	TRBV7-9	17	-	TRBJ2-1	TGTGTTAGCAGCTTAGCGGGTAGCGGGGGCATCTACAATGAGCAGTTCTTC	CVSSLAGSGGIYNEQFF
TRBD1	TRBV11-2	12	-	TRBJ2-7	TGTGCCAGCAGCGTGGACAGGGGCGAGCAGTACTTC	CASSVDRGEQYF
-	TRBV12-3/TRBV12-4	16	-	TRBJ2-1	TGTGTCAGCAGTCCCCTTGTTCCTAGCTTCAACAATGAGCAGTTCTTC	CVSSPLVPSFNNEQFF
-	TRBV11-2	16	-	TRBJ1-4	TGTGTCAGCAGCCCCGGGTGGGGGGCAACTAATGAAAGACTGTTTTTT	CVSSPGWGATNERLFF
TRBD1	TRBV29-1	16	-	TRBJ1-1	TGCAGCGTTGTATGGACAGGGGGCGAATTCGGGACTGAAACTTTCTTT	CSVVWTGGEFGTETFF
-	TRBV11-2	15	-	TRBJ1-5	TGTGCCAGGAGCTTGGGGTCAGGCGAAGTTAAGCCCCAGCATTTT	CARSLGSGEVKPQHF
TRBD2	TRBV11-2	15	-	TRBJ2-7	TGTGCCAACACCATCGGGCTAGCGGAGCCCTACGAGCAGTACTTC	CANTIGLAEPYEQYF
TRBD2	TRBV11-2	14	once	TRBJ2-1	TGTGCCAGCGGACTAGCGGGAGTGAGGGATGAGCAGTTCTTC	CASGLAGVRDEQFF
TRBD1	TRBV12-3/TRBV12-4	13	many	TRBJ1-1	TGTGCCAGCAGTGGACAGGGAGGGACTGAAGCTTTCTTT	CASSGQGGTEAFF
TRBD1	TRBV20-1	15	-	TRBJ1-2	TGCAGTGCTAGACCGAAAACAGGGGGCGCCTATGGCTACACCTTC	CSARPKTGGAYGYTF
TRBD2	TRBV5-1	15	-	TRBJ2-7	TGCGCCAGCAGCGCCAGCGGGACTAGTACCTACGAGCAGTACTTC	CASSASGTSTYEQYF
TRBD1	TRBV11-1	14	-	TRBJ2-7	TGTGCCAGCAGCTTAGAGGGGACAGGGGAAGAGCAGTACTTC	CASSLEGTGEEQYF
-	TRBV11-2	14	-	TRBJ2-5	TGTGCCAGCAGCCCACTAGAGGGAGCAGAGACCCAGTACTTC	CASSPLEGAETQYF
-	TRBV14	13	once	TRBJ1-1	TGTGCCAGTAGCCGACAGGTTGCCACTGAAACTTTCTTT	CASSRQVATETFF
-	TRBV30	13	-	TRBJ1-1	TGTGCCTGGCGCGGTGCGCAAAACACTGAAGCTTTCTTT	CAWRGAQNTEAFF
-	TRBV4-1	14	many	TRBJ2-5	TGCGCCAGCAGCCCCCGACATCTCCAAGAGACCCAGTACTTC	CASSPRHLQETQYF
-	TRBV28	14	few	TRBJ2-5	TGTGCCAGCAGTTTAAGCCAGCAGGGAGAGACCCAGTACTTC	CASSLSQQGETQYF
-	TRBV12-3/TRBV12-4	17	many	TRBJ2-4	TGTGCCAGCAGTTCCTCACAGGCTCCAGCGGCCCAACACATTCAGTACTTC	CASSSSQAPAAQHIQYF